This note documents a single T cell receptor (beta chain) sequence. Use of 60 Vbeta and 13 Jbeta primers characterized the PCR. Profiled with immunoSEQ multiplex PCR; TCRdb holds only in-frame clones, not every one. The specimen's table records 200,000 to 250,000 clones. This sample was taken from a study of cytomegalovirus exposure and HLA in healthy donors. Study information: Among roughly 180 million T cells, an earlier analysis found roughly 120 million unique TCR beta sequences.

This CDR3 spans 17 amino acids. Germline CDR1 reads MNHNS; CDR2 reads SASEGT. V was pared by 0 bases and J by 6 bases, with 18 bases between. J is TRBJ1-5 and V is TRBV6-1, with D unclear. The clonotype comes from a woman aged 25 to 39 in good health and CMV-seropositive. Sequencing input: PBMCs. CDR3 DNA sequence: TGTGCCAGCAGTGAAGCGTTGAGGCCAGCCCTAGTTCAGCCCCAGCATTTT. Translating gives CASSEALRPALVQPQHF.